The 10 T cell receptor beta chains below all came from one sample that was sequenced in a study of blood T cell repertoires in COVID-19. Libraries were prepared by immunoSEQ multiplex PCR; TCRdb keeps only in-frame clonotypes and omits some of them. This sample has about 270,000 clones; 88% occur once, and the top ten carry approximately 3%. The sequencing sample was made of PBMCs or T cells enriched from blood (not recorded which). The origin of the receptors is a woman in her forties or fifties who had recovered from COVID-19.

The chain carries TRBV28 and TRBJ1-5; no clear D gene. Trimming shortened V by 7 bases and J by 11 bases, and 9 bases separated the two germline ends. The germline gives CDR1 MDHEN, CDR2 SYDVKM. The CDR3 runs 10 residues. CDR3 nucleotide sequence: TGTGCCAGCACGGGGAGGGCCCAGCATTTT. This sequence encodes CASTGRAQHF.

This chain joins TRBV27 and TRBJ2-5; a possible D gene is TRBD2 (5 bases). Germline V gene lookup returns CDR1 MNHEY and CDR2 SMNVEV (reference sequence). The V and J ends lost 3 bases and 4 bases respectively, with 6 bases between them. CDR3 size: 12 residues. The chain's CDR3 is CASSFAGETQYF. The CDR3 DNA is TGTGCCAGCAGTTTCGCGGGAGAGACCCAGTACTTC.

The CDR3 reads CASSFWGLNTEAFF. The CDR3 DNA follows: TGTGCCAGCAGCTTTTGGGGGCTGAACACTGAAGCTTTCTTT. The chain employs TRBV7-2 and TRBJ1-1; TRBD1 is a possible D gene (6 bases). In germline, CDR1 is SGHTA, CDR2 FQGNSA. This CDR3 comprises 14 residues. Trimming stripped 3 bases from V and 0 bases from J, with 8 bases between. Using reference TRBV7-2 and TRBJ1-1 for the parts outside the CDR3, the full variable domain is GAGVSQSPSNKVTEKGKDVELRCDPISGHTALYWYRQSLGQGLEFLIYFQGNSAPDKSGLPSDRFSAERTGGSVSTLTIQRTQQEDSAVYLCASSFWGLNTEAFFGQGTRLTVV.

The CDR3 coding sequence is TGTGCCAGCAGTTTTGCCAGGGTCTACGAGCAGTACTTC. It yields the protein CASSFARVYEQYF. The gene calls are TRBV28 and TRBJ2-7, with D perhaps matching TRBD1 (5 bases). V lost 3 bases, J lost 3 bases, and 9 bases lay in between. Per germline, CDR1 MDHEN and CDR2 SYDVKM. CDR3 length equals 13 residues.

J is TRBJ2-1 and V is TRBV19, with TRBD2 matching over 7 bases. Germline loops: CDR1 LNHDA, CDR2 SQIVND (reference sequence). Trimming cost V 0 bases and J 7 bases; bases outside gene matches: 0. The CDR3 runs 13 residues. The CDR3 bases are TGTGCCAGTAGTATAGAACTAGCGAATGAGCAGTTCTTC. Its protein is CASSIELANEQFF.

The chain links TRBV9 to TRBJ2-3; 11 bases map to TRBD1. The germline V gene encodes CDR1 SGDLS and CDR2 YYNGEE. The CDR3 is made up of 16 amino acids. V shed 0 bases, J shed 5 bases, and the junction held 5 bases outside the gene matches. Here the CDR3 reads CASSVAAGTGGDTQYF. The CDR3 coding sequence is TGTGCCAGCAGCGTAGCGGCCGGGACAGGGGGAGATACGCAGTATTTT. Filled out from reference TRBV9 and TRBJ2-3, the complete variable domain reads DSGVTQTPKHLITATGQRVTLRCSPRSGDLSVYWYQQSLDQGLQFLIQYYNGEERAKGNILERFSAQQFPDLHSELNLSSLELGDSALYFCASSVAAGTGGDTQYFGPGTRLTVL.

V and J are TRBV5-6 and TRBJ2-7, with D possibly TRBD2 on 6 matching bases. Germline CDR1 SGHDT, CDR2 YYEEEE. The V gene lost 4 bases and the J gene lost 3 bases, with 20 bases spanning the gap. CDR3 size: 16 residues. The CDR3 sequence is CASSAGRDSLYYEQYF. CDR3 nucleotides: TGTGCCAGCAGCGCGGGCCGGGACTCATTGTACTACGAGCAGTACTTC.

CDR3 bases: TGTGCCAGCAGCTTAAGACGGACTAGCGGAATAAACACCGGGGAGCTGTTTTTT. This translates into CASSLRRTSGINTGELFF. The chain joins TRBV9 to TRBJ2-2, with 10 bases fitting TRBD2. The CDR3 totals 18 residues. The V and J ends lost 4 bases and 2 bases, in that order; junction bases with no gene match: 11. In germline, CDR1 is SGDLS, CDR2 YYNGEE.

The V gene is TRBV21-1, the J gene TRBJ2-7; no DNA check was done on the table's D call, TRBD1. TRBV21-1 is recorded as a pseudogene. The CDR3 spans 14 residues. The CDR3 here is CASSKIWQTYEQYF. DNA of the CDR3: TGTGCCAGCAGCAAAATCTGGCAGACCTACGAGCAGTACTTC.

This chain links TRBV6-6 with TRBJ1-5; 8 nucleotides agree with TRBD1. Germline V gene sequence: CDR1 MNHNY, CDR2 SVGAGI (reference sequence). This CDR3 is 15 amino acids long. The V segment lost 6 bases and the J segment 3 bases; nucleotides outside the gene matches: 7. The CDR3 bases are TGTGCCAGCAGCCCCCCGACAGGGGACAATCAGCCCCAGCATTTT. It encodes CASSPPTGDNQPQHF.